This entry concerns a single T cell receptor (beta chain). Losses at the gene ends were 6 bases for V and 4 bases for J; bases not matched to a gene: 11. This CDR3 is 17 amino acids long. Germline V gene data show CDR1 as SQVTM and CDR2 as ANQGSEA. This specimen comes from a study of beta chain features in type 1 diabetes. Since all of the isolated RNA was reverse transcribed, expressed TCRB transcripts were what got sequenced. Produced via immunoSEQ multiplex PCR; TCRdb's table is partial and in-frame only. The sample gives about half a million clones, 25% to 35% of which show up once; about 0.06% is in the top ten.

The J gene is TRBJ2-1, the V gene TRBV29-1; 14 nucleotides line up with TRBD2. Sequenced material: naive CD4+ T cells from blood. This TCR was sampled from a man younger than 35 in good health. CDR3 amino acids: CSVTGTSGSKGYNEQFF. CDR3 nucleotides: TGCAGCGTAACCGGGACTAGCGGGAGTAAGGGTTACAATGAGCAGTTCTTC.